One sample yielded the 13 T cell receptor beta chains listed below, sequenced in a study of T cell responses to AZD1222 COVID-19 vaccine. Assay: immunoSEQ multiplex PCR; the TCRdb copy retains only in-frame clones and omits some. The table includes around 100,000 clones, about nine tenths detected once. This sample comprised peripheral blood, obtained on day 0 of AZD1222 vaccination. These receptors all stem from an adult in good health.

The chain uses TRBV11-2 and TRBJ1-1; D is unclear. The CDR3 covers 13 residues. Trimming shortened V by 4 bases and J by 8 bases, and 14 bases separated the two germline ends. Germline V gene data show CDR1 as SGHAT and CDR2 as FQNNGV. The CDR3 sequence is CASSYASGSEAFF. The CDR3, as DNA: TGTGCCAGCAGCTACGCTTCAGGTAGCGAAGCTTTCTTT.

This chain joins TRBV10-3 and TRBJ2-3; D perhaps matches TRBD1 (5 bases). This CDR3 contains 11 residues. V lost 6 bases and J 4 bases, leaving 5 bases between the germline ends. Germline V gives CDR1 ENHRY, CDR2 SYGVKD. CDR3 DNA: TGTGCCATCAGCAGGGCAGATACGCAGTATTTT. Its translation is CAISRADTQYF.

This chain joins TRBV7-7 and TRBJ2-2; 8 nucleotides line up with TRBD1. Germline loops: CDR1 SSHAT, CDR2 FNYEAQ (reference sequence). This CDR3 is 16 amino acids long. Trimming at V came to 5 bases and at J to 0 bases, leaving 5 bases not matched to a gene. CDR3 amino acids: CASSRGTGANTGELFF. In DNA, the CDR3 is TGTGCCAGCAGCCGCGGGACAGGAGCGAACACCGGGGAGCTGTTTTTT.

For the CDR3, the DNA is TGCGCCAGCAGCCTTCAGAACGGGGCCCAAACACCCCTCCACTTT. Translation gives CASSLQNGAQTPLHF. J is TRBJ1-6 and V is TRBV5-1, with a weak D call TRBD1 (5 bases). Trimming took 4 bases from V and 11 from J, leaving 19 bases between them. The germline V gene has CDR1 SGHRS and CDR2 YFSETQ. The CDR3 has 15 amino acids.

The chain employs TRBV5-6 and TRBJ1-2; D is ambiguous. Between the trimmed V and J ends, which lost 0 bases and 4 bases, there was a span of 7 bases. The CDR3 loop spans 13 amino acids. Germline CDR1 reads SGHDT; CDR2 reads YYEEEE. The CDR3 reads CASSLASVYGYTF. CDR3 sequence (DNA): TGTGCCAGCAGCTTGGCCAGCGTCTATGGCTACACCTTC.

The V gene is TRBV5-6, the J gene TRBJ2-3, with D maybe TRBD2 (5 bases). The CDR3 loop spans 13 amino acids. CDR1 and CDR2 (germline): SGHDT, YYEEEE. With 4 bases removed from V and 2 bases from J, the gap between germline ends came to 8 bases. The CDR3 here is CASSRGNTDTQYF. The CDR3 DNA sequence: TGTGCCAGCAGCCGAGGGAACACAGATACGCAGTATTTT.

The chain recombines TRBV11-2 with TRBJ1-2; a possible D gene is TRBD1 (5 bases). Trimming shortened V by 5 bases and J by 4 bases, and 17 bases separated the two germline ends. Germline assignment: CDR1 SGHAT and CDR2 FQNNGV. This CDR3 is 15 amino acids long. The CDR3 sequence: CASSPGPGIAYGYTF. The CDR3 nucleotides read TGTGCCAGCAGCCCAGGGCCGGGAATCGCCTATGGCTACACCTTC.

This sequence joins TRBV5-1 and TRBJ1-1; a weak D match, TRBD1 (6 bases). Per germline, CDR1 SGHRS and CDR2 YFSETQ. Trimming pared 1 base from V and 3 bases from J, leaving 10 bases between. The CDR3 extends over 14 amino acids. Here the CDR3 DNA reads TGCGCCAGCAGCTTGTCGGGGGCCGACACTGAAGCTTTCTTT. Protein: CASSLSGADTEAFF.

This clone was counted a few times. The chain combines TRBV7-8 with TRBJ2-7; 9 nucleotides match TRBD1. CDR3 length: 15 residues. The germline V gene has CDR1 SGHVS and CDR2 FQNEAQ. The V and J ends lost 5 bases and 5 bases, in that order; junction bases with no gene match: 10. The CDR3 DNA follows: TGTGCCAGCAGCCCCCCAGAGGACAGGGGCCACGAGCAGTACTTC. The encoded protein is CASSPPEDRGHEQYF.

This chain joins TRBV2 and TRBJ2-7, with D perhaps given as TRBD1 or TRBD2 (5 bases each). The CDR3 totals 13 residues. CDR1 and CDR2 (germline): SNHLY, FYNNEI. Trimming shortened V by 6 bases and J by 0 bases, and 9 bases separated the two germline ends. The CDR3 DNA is TGTGCCAGCAGAGCCGGGACCTCCTACGAGCAGTACTTC. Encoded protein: CASRAGTSYEQYF.

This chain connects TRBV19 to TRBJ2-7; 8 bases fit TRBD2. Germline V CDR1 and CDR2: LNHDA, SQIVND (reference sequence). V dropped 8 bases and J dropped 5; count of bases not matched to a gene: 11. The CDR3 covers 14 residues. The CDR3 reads CASSDRGGDHEQYF. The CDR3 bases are TGTGCCAGTTCAGATCGGGGGGGCGACCACGAGCAGTACTTC.

The CDR3, as DNA: TGTGCCAGCAGCTTAGCCGGGACGGCCTCTGGAAACACCATATATTTT. As protein: CASSLAGTASGNTIYF. The V call is TRBV7-2, the J call TRBJ1-3, with a tentative D call TRBD1 (5 bases). This CDR3 contains 16 residues. Trimming removed 0 bases at V and 0 bases at J, with 9 bases between. CDR1 is SGHTA and CDR2 is FQGNSA in the germline V gene. Drawing the rest from reference TRBV7-2 and TRBJ1-3, the complete variable domain is GAGVSQSPSNKVTEKGKDVELRCDPISGHTALYWYRQSLGQGLEFLIYFQGNSAPDKSGLPSDRFSAERTGGSVSTLTIQRTQQEDSAVYLCASSLAGTASGNTIYFGEGSWLTVV.

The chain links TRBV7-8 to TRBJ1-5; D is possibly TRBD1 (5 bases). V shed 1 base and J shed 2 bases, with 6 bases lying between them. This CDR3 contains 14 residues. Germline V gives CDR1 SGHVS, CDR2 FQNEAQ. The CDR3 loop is CASSLGGGNQPQHF. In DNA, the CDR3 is TGTGCCAGCAGCTTAGGGGGCGGCAATCAGCCCCAGCATTTT.